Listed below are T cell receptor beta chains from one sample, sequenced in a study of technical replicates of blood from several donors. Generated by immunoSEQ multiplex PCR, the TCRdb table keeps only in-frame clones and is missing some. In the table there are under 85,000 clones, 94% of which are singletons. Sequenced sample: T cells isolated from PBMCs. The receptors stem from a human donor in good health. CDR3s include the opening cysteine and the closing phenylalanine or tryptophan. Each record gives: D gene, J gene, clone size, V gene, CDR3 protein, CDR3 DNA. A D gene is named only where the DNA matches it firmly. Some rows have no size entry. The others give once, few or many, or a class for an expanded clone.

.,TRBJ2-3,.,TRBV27,CASSLLPPRAADTQYF,TGTGCCAGCAGTTTATTGCCCCCTCGAGCGGCAGATACGCAGTATTTT
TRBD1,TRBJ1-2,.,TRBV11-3,CASSLGSGTGGSLHTF,TGTGCCAGCAGCTTAGGCTCCGGGACAGGGGGCAGTTTGCACACCTTC
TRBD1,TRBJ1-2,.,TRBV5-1,CASSLARGRDGYTF,TGCGCCAGCAGCTTGGCCAGGGGGCGCGATGGCTACACCTTC
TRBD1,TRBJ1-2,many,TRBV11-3,CASSLEGRQGNYGYTF,TGTGCCAGCAGCTTAGAGGGTCGACAGGGGAACTATGGCTACACCTTC
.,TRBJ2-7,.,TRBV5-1,CASRPFGGELGNEQYF,TGCGCCAGTCGCCCCTTTGGCGGGGAACTTGGCAACGAGCAGTACTTC
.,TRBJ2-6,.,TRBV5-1,CASSEENSGANVLTF,TGCGCCAGCAGTGAGGAAAACTCTGGGGCCAACGTCCTGACTTTC
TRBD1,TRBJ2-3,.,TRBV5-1,CASIPGQGMDTQYF,TGCGCCAGCATCCCGGGACAGGGAATGGATACGCAGTATTTT
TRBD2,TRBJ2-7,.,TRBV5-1,CASSLAPSGRDYEQYF,TGCGCCAGCAGCTTGGCCCCTAGCGGGAGGGACTACGAGCAGTACTTC
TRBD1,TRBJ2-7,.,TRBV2,CASSGRDSLYEQYF,TGTGCCAGCAGTGGCCGGGACAGTCTCTACGAGCAGTACTTC
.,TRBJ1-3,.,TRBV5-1,CASSLGSSGNTIYF,TGCGCCAGCAGCTTGGGGAGCTCTGGAAACACCATATATTTT
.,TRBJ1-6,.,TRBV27,CASSNLPRPLHF,TGTGCCAGCAGTAACCTCCCGAGACCCCTCCACTTT
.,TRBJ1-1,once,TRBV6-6,CASTPQGTEAFF,TGTGCCAGCACGCCCCAGGGGACTGAAGCTTTCTTT
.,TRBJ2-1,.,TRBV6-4,CASSEDTNEQFF,TGTGCCAGCAGTGAGGACACCAACGAGCAGTTCTTC
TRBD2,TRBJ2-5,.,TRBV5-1,CASSGTSGRFLWETQYF,TGCGCCAGCAGCGGAACTAGCGGGAGGTTTTTGTGGGAGACCCAGTACTTC